These T cell receptor beta chains were read from a single sample in a study of cytomegalovirus exposure and HLA in healthy donors. Profiling relied on immunoSEQ multiplex PCR, and the TCRdb table lists in-frame clones only, not all of them. The sample's table shows about 25,000 clones. The sequencing sample was made of PBMCs. These receptors all come from a male donor in good health and CMV-seropositive. The CDR3 runs from the conserved cysteine through the conserved F or W. The order of the fields is V gene, D gene, J gene, clone size, CDR3 DNA, CDR3 protein. A D gene is named only where the DNA matches it firmly. Not all rows give a size; the values are once, few, many and, for expanded clones, a class.

>TRBV19|TRBD1|TRBJ1-5|-
TGTGCCAGTAGTAGGATTTGGACAGGGAATAGCAATCAGCCCCAGCATTTT
CASSRIWTGNSNQPQHF
>TRBV6-1|TRBD1|TRBJ1-1|medium-sized
TGTGCCAGCACCCGGTTAGGGGGCTACACTGAAGCTTTCTTT
CASTRLGGYTEAFF
>TRBV29-1|-|TRBJ2-1|-
TGCAGCGTTGTGGAGGATGAGCAGTTCTTC
CSVVEDEQFF
>TRBV28|-|TRBJ2-5|-
TGTGCCAGCAGTTCTATTTCTCGGGGGGCATTTCAAGAGACCCAGTACTTC
CASSSISRGAFQETQYF
>TRBV29-1|TRBD2|TRBJ2-2|-
TGCAGCGTTTCACTAGCGGGAGCCGGGGAGCTGTTTTTT
CSVSLAGAGELFF
>TRBV6-1|TRBD1|TRBJ2-1|-
TGTGCCAGCAGGGACAGGCACTATGAGCAGTTCTTC
CASRDRHYEQFF
>TRBV29-1|-|TRBJ2-5|-
TGCAGCGGAACAGGGTGGGAGACCCAGTACTTC
CSGTGWETQYF
>TRBV9|-|TRBJ2-7|-
TGTGCCAGCAGCGCCTCATACGGAGCCGCCTACGAGCAGTACTTC
CASSASYGAAYEQYF
>TRBV4-2|-|TRBJ2-7|-
TGTGCCAGCAGCCAAGATTCTGGCGGGGCCACCTACGAGCAGTACTTC
CASSQDSGGATYEQYF
>TRBV6-5|TRBD1|TRBJ2-3|-
TGTGCCAGCAGTCCTACAGGGGGCGCGGGAGATACGCAGTATTTT
CASSPTGGAGDTQYF
>TRBV14|-|TRBJ2-5|-
TGTGCCAGCAGCCAAACTTTCTCCGAGCCCGGGGTGGAGACCCAGTACTTC
CASSQTFSEPGVETQYF
>TRBV27|-|TRBJ1-2|-
TGTGCCAGCAGGCCAGCCCCGGCGGTTCACTATGGCTACACCTTC
CASRPAPAVHYGYTF